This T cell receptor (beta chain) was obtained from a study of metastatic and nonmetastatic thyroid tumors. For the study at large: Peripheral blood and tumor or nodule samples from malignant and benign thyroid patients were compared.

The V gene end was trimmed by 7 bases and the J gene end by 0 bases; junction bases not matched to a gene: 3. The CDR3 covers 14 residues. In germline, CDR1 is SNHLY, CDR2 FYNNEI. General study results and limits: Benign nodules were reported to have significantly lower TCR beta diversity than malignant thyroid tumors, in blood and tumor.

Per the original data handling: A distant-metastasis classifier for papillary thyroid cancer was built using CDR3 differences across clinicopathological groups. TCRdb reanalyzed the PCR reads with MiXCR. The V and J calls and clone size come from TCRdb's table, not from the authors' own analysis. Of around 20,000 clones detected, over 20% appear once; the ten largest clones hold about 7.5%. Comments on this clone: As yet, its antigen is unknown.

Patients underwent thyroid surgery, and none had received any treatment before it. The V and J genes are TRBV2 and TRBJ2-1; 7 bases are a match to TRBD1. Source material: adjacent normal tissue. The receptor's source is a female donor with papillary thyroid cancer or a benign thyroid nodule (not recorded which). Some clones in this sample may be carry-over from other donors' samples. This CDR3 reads CASMRQGSYNEQFF. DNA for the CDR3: TGTGCCAGCATGAGACAGGGCTCCTACAATGAGCAGTTCTTC.